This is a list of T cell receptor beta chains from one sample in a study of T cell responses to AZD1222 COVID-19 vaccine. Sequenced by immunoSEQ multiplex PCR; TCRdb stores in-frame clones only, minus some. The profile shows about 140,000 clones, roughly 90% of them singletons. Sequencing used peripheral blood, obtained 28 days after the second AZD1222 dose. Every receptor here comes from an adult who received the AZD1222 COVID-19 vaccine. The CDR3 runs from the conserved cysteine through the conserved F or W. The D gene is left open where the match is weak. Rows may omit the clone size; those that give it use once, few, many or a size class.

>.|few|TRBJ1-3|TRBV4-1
CASSQELRVVGNTIYF
TGCGCCAGCAGCCAAGAACTCCGGGTGGTAGGAAACACCATATATTTT
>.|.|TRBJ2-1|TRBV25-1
CASSVQGSGPYNEQFF
TGTGCCAGCAGTGTACAGGGATCGGGGCCTTACAATGAGCAGTTCTTC
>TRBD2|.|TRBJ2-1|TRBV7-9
CASSSGTSGRGNEQFF
TGTGCCAGCAGCTCTGGGACTAGCGGGAGAGGCAATGAGCAGTTCTTC
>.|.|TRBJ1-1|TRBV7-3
CASSGGSVGTEAFF
TGTGCCAGCAGCGGTGGTTCAGTGGGCACTGAAGCTTTCTTT
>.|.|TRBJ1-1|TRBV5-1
CASRTGNTEAFF
TGCGCCAGCAGGACAGGGAACACTGAAGCTTTCTTT
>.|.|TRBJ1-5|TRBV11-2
CASSSLGSNQPQHF
TGTGCCAGCAGCTCCTTAGGGAGCAATCAGCCCCAGCATTTT
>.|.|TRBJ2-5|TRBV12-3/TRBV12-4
CASSLRGETQYF
TGTGCCAGCAGTTTGAGGGGGGAGACCCAGTACTTC
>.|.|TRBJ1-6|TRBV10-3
CAIRDGNSPLHF
TGTGCCATCAGAGACGGAAATTCACCCCTCCACTTT
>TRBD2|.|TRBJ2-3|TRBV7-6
CASSRGLAATDTQYF
TGTGCCAGCAGCAGGGGACTAGCCGCGACAGATACGCAGTATTTT
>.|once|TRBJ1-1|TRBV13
CASSFSAEAFF
TGTGCCAGCAGCTTTAGCGCTGAAGCTTTCTTT
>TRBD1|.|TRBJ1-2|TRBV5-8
CASSWGTATSNYGYTF
TGTGCCAGCAGCTGGGGGACAGCCACCTCTAACTATGGCTACACCTTC
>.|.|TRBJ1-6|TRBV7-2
CASSTTSGTLHLSPLHF
TGTGCCAGCAGTACCACCTCAGGGACCCTACATCTTTCACCCCTCCACTTT
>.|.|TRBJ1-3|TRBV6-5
CASTSRKGNTIYF
TGTGCCAGCACCTCGAGAAAGGGAAACACCATATATTTT
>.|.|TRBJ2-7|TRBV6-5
CASTAQASTFYEQYF
TGTGCCAGCACCGCACAGGCAAGTACTTTCTACGAGCAGTACTTC
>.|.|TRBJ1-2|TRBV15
CATSRDANGHYGYTF
TGTGCCACCAGCAGAGATGCGAACGGACACTATGGCTACACCTTC
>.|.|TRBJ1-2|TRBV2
CASRGSLGYGYTF
TGTGCCAGCCGGGGCAGTCTTGGCTATGGCTACACCTTC
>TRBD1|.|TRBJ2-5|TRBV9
CASSPRQGRQETQYF
TGTGCCAGCAGCCCCAGACAGGGGCGACAAGAGACCCAGTACTTC
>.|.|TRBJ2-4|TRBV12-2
CASRLMTGVNIQYF
TGTGCAAGTCGCCTAATGACAGGGGTAAACATTCAGTACTTC
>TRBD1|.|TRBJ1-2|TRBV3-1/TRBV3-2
CASSRPGTDGYTF
TGTGCCAGCAGCCGACCAGGGACAGATGGCTACACCTTC
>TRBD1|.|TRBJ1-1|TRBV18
CASSLRGQNTEAFF
TGTGCCAGCTCACTCAGGGGGCAGAACACTGAAGCTTTCTTT
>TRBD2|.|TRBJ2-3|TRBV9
CASSPGRLAGGTDTQYF
TGTGCCAGCAGCCCAGGCCGACTAGCGGGCGGCACAGATACGCAGTATTTT
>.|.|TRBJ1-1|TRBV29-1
CSVTDGGTEAFF
TGCAGCGTCACGGACGGAGGAACTGAAGCTTTCTTT
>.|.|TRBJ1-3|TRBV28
CASSPPAVSGNTIYF
TGTGCCAGCAGTCCCCCGGCCGTCTCTGGAAACACCATATATTTT
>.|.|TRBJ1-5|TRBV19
CASSTSTGYSQPQHF
TGTGCCAGTAGTACGTCAACAGGTTACAGTCAGCCCCAGCATTTT
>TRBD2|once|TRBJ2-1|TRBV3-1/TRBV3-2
CASSQSGGATSASYNEQFF
TGTGCCAGCAGCCAATCTGGAGGGGCGACTAGCGCTTCCTACAATGAGCAGTTCTTC
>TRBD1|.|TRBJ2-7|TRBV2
CASRETGVGSYEQYF
TGTGCCAGCAGGGAGACAGGGGTCGGATCCTACGAGCAGTACTTC
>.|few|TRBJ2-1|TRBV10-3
CACRSLYNEQFF
TGTGCCTGCAGGTCGTTATACAATGAGCAGTTCTTC
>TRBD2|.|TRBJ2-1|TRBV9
CASSGRESYNEQFF
TGTGCCAGCAGCGGGCGGGAGTCCTACAATGAGCAGTTCTTC
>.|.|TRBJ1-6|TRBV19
CASRMGRNNSPLHF
TGTGCCAGTAGGATGGGACGGAATAATTCACCCCTCCACTTT
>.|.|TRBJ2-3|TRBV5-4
CASSFRRGTDTQYF
TGTGCCAGCAGCTTTCGCAGGGGAACAGATACGCAGTATTTT
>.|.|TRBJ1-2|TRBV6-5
CASSPSRTWGYTF
TGTGCCAGCAGCCCATCCAGGACGTGGGGCTACACCTTC
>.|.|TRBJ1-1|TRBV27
CASWEGTEAFF
TGTGCCAGCTGGGAAGGCACTGAAGCTTTCTTT
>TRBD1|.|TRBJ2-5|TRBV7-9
CASSFRDREYQETQYF
TGTGCCAGCAGCTTCCGGGACAGGGAGTACCAAGAGACCCAGTACTTC
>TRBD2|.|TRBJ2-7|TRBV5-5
CASSPGLAEGYEQYF
TGTGCCAGCAGCCCTGGACTAGCGGAGGGATACGAGCAGTACTTC
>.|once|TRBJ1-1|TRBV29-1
CSVVSGTEAFF
TGCAGCGTTGTGAGCGGGACTGAAGCTTTCTTT
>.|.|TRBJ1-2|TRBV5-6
CASSPPRNYGYTF
TGTGCCAGCAGCCCGCCGAGGAACTATGGCTACACCTTC
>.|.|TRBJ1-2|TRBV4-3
CASSLHVFGRGYTF
TGCGCCAGCAGCCTCCATGTCTTTGGAAGGGGCTACACCTTC
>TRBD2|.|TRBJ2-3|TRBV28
CASSLTSGRAGDTQYF
TGTGCCAGCAGCCTGACTAGCGGGAGGGCCGGGGATACGCAGTATTTT
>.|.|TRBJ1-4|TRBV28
CASSPLTGSNEKLFF
TGTGCCAGCAGCCCCCTGACGGGATCCAATGAAAAACTGTTTTTT
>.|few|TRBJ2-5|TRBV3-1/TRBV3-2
CASSHRGGLETQYF
TGTGCCAGCAGCCATAGAGGGGGTCTAGAGACCCAGTACTTC
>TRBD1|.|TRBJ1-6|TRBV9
CASSEARTGERAPLHF
TGTGCCAGCAGCGAAGCCCGGACAGGGGAAAGAGCACCCCTCCACTTT
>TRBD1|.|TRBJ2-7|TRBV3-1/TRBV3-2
CASSQGTGQGAKYF
TGTGCCAGCAGCCAAGGGACAGGGCAAGGGGCAAAGTACTTC
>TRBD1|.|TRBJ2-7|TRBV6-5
CASTRQGKAEQYF
TGTGCCAGCACCCGACAGGGAAAAGCGGAGCAGTACTTC
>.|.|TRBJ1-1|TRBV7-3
CASSLELRTEAFF
TGTGCCAGCAGCTTAGAACTTCGAACTGAAGCTTTCTTT
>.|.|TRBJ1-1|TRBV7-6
CASSLYTEAFF
TGTGCCAGCAGTCTATACACTGAAGCTTTCTTT
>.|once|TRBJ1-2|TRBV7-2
CASSVALNYGYTF
TGTGCCAGCAGCGTGGCACTAAACTATGGCTACACCTTC
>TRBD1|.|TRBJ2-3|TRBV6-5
CASSRGLVDTQYF
TGTGCCAGCAGTAGGGGGCTTGTGGATACGCAGTATTTT
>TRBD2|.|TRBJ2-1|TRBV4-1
CASSQLAGNEQFF
TGCGCCAGCAGCCAACTAGCGGGCAATGAGCAGTTCTTC
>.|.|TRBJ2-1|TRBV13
CASSSHPQTFFYNEQFF
TGTGCCAGCAGCTCACACCCCCAAACCTTCTTCTACAATGAGCAGTTCTTC
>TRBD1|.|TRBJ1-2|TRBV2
CASTEGGQVYGYTF
TGTGCCAGCACCGAAGGGGGACAGGTCTATGGCTACACCTTC
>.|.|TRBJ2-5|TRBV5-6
CASSLGRLETQYF
TGTGCCAGCAGCTTGGGACGACTGGAGACCCAGTACTTC
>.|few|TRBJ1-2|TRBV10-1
CASSGRALYGYTF
TGCGCCAGCAGTGGTCGCGCCCTCTATGGCTACACCTTC
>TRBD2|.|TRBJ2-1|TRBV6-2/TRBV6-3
CASSPLRRGGLNEQFF
TGTGCCAGCAGCCCCCTGAGGCGGGGGGGCTTGAATGAGCAGTTCTTC
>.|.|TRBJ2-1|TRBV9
CASSVATRAGRDSYNEQFF
TGTGCCAGCAGCGTAGCTACGAGGGCGGGCCGAGACTCCTACAATGAGCAGTTCTTC
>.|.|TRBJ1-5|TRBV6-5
CASAPDNQPQHF
TGTGCCAGCGCGCCTGATAATCAGCCCCAGCATTTT
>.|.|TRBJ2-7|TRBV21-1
CASVRTGRHHYEQYF
TGTGCCAGCGTTCGGACTGGTCGACACCATTACGAGCAGTACTTC
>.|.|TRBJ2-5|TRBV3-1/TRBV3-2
CASSQAGGGETQYF
TGTGCCAGCAGCCAAGCGGGCGGAGGGGAGACCCAGTACTTC
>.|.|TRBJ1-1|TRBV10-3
CAISGRPLNTEAFF
TGTGCCATCAGTGGGAGACCCCTGAACACTGAAGCTTTCTTT
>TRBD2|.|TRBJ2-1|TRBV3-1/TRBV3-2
CASSQDTRGEQFF
TGTGCCAGCAGCCAAGATACGCGGGGGGAGCAGTTCTTC
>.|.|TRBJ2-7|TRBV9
CASSPQGGPYEQYF
TGTGCCAGCAGCCCCCAAGGGGGGCCCTACGAGCAGTACTTC